The present TCR beta chain was sequenced within a study of siplizumab effects on memory and regulatory T cells. The assay covered 100,000 or so TCR templates per sample. Here immunoSEQ multiplex PCR was the method, and the copy in TCRdb shows in-frame clones only, minus some. Of some 120,000 clones in the sample, 80% to 95% were seen once. The source is a human donor in good health. Sequenced sample: non-Treg CD4+ T cells sorted from blood.

CDR3 region: CASSLRPGQGAYTQYF. In nucleotides, the CDR3 is TGTGCCAGTAGTTTACGGCCGGGACAGGGGGCTTATACGCAGTATTTT. The chain is built from TRBV19 and TRBJ2-3, with TRBD1 matching 12 bases. The CDR3 consists of 16 residues. From germline, CDR1 is LNHDA and CDR2 SQIVND (reference sequence). With 5 bases clipped from V and 7 bases from J, the junction kept 10 bases outside the gene matches.